This entry features one TCR beta chain sequence. Its cognate antigen is unknown. These data come from a study of blood T cells in healthy people across ages. General study points: Not knowing donor CMV status may have confounded expanded clonotype changes.

The sample providers were healthy Caucasian people from Russia, aged about 6 to 95. A J-beta primer mix and a sample-barcoded 5' primer were used in a second PCR of roughly 7 to 12 cycles. The template-switch adaptor was a 5' adaptor with 12 random nucleotides. It tagged each cDNA molecule. Each single sample gave us at least 2.5 million CDR3-containing paired-end reads. TCRdb called the 5' RACE reads again in MiXCR, with one record for every CDR3 protein. The table records some 800,000 distinct CDR3 sequences, 40% to 50% of them present only once. The sequenced sample consisted of blood. The receptor was isolated from a man aged 55 to 70 in good health.

This CDR3 is CASSFHVGGINEKLFF. For the CDR3, the DNA is TGTGCCAGCAGTTTCCACGTGGGGGGGATTAATGAAAAACTGTTTTTT. V and J are TRBV12-3 or TRBV12-4 and TRBJ1-4, with D perhaps matching TRBD1 (5 bases). The CDR3 extends over 16 amino acids. V was pared by 3 bases and J by 4 bases, with 15 bases between.